A selection of T cell receptor beta chains follows, all from one sample in a study of tumor and adjacent non-tumor tissue in lung cancer. TCRdb used MiXCR to reprocess the multiplex PCR reads, holding one entry per CDR3 protein. This table has 60,000 to 90,000 distinct CDR3 sequences, 77% appearing once. Input material: lung tumor tissue. The receptors derive from a woman between 50 and 59 years old with non-small cell lung cancer. Each CDR3 is given with its conserved first and last residue. D genes are given only for firm matches. Size is stated for part of the rows, as once, few or many counts, or as a class when the clone is expanded.

>TRBV4-1|many|-|TRBJ1-5
TGCGCCAGCAGCCAGGGGATGTCTCAGCCCCAGCATTTT
CASSQGMSQPQHF
>TRBV7-9|-|-|TRBJ1-4
TGTACCAGTAGCCTATCGGGGCAAAATGAAAAACTGTTTTTT
CTSSLSGQNEKLFF
>TRBV5-6|-|TRBD1|TRBJ1-1
TGTACCAGCTGCTGGGACAGGGGGCAAGCTGAAGCTTTCTTT
CTSCWDRGQAEAFF
>TRBV10-3|medium-sized|TRBD2|TRBJ2-5
TGTGCCATCGCCTCTAGCGGACAAGAGACCCAGTACTTC
CAIASSGQETQYF
>TRBV11-3|-|-|TRBJ2-5
TGTGTCAGCAGCTATGGTGTGGGAGAGGCCCAATACTTC
CVSSYGVGEAQYF
>TRBV12-5|many|-|TRBJ2-1
TGTGCTAGTGGTTTGTTCCCCGGGACACATGATGAGCAGTTCTTC
CASGLFPGTHDEQFF
>TRBV20-1|-|-|TRBJ2-5
TGTAGTCCACTGGAGGCACAAGAGACCCAGTACTTC
CSPLEAQETQYF
>TRBV6-5|-|-|TRBJ1-5
TGTGCCAGCAGTTACCTACAGGGAAGCAATAAGCCCCAGCATTTT
CASSYLQGSNKPQHF
>TRBV11-2|-|-|TRBJ2-1
TGTACCAGCAACTTGGAGGGATACGGCGAGCAGTTCTTC
CTSNLEGYGEQFF
>TRBV6-5|-|TRBD2|TRBJ2-2
TGTGCCAGCCAAGGGAGACTAGCGGGAGGAGGGGAGCTGTTTTTT
CASQGRLAGGGELFF
>TRBV20-1|many|TRBD1|TRBJ1-2
TGCAGTGCTAGTGCCGGGACAGATGGCTACACCTTC
CSASAGTDGYTF
>TRBV4-1|-|TRBD1|TRBJ2-6
TGCGCCAGCAGCCAGGATTGGTGGACAGGGGGCTCTGGGACCGACGTCCTGACTTTC
CASSQDWWTGGSGTDVLTF
>TRBV11-3|-|-|TRBJ2-2
TGTGCCAGCACCGGGGGTACCGGGAAGCTGTTTTTT
CASTGGTGKLFF
>TRBV11-2|-|-|TRBJ1-5
TGTGCCAGCAACTTAGACGGGATCCAGCCCCAGCATTTT
CASNLDGIQPQHF
>TRBV4-1|-|-|TRBJ1-2
TGCGCCAGCAGCCAAGATGGAAGGCCGAGAGGAAGCGGCTACACCTTC
CASSQDGRPRGSGYTF
>TRBV11-2|-|-|TRBJ2-3
TGTACCAGCAGCCCGATCGGAACTTGGGGGAGTTCCCTAAGAGGAGATAAGCAGTATTTT
CTSSPIGTWGSSLRGDKQYF
>TRBV20-1|-|-|TRBJ2-1
TGCAGTGCTTGGACTGGCACGGGACATGAGCAGTTCTTC
CSAWTGTGHEQFF
>TRBV29-1|-|-|TRBJ2-6
TGCAGTGTTGAAGATCTGCGCAGGGCCTCTGGGGCCAACGTCCTGAATTTC
CSVEDLRRASGANVLNF
>TRBV6-1|-|TRBD2|TRBJ2-1
TGTGCCAGCAGTGAACTGGGGGAGGGCGCCTATAATGAGCAGTTCTTC
CASSELGEGAYNEQFF
>TRBV29-1|-|TRBD1|TRBJ2-4
TGCAGCGTATATCCGGGACAGGGGAGGAACATTCAGTACTTC
CSVYPGQGRNIQYF
>TRBV20-1|many|-|TRBJ2-1
TGCAGTGCCGAGCAGACAGGTTATGGTGAGCAGTTCTTC
CSAEQTGYGEQFF
>TRBV4-1|-|-|TRBJ1-2
TGCGTCAGTAGCGACCCTGCGGCTAACTATGGCTACACCTTC
CVSSDPAANYGYTF
>TRBV5-6|-|TRBD1|TRBJ1-1
TGTACCAACAGGCGCAGGGGGCTGGACACTGAAGCTTTCTTT
CTNRRRGLDTEAFF
>TRBV12-3/TRBV12-4|-|-|TRBJ2-3
TGTGTCAGCAGTTTAATCAGGCAGTATACGCAGTATTTT
CVSSLIRQYTQYF
>TRBV4-1|-|-|TRBJ2-3
TGCGCGAGCAGCCAAGATGGGACCTCAACGCAGTATTTT
CASSQDGTSTQYF
>TRBV12-3/TRBV12-4|-|-|TRBJ2-5
TGTGCCAGCAGTTCCTCTCGATATGGCACCCAAGAGACCCAGTACTTC
CASSSSRYGTQETQYF
>TRBV30|many|TRBD1|TRBJ2-7
TGTGCCTGGAGCCCTGGGACAGGCTCTGGAGAGCAGTACTTC
CAWSPGTGSGEQYF
>TRBV12-3/TRBV12-4|-|-|TRBJ2-2
TGTGCCACCAGTTTACACGGGGAGCTGCTTTTT
CATSLHGELLF
>TRBV6-1|medium-sized|TRBD1|TRBJ1-5
TGTGCCAGCATTGAGGGGGCGGAGGGCAATCAGCCCCAGCATTTT
CASIEGAEGNQPQHF
>TRBV29-1|-|-|TRBJ2-7
TGCAGCGTTGTTAAGGGAAGCGGACAGTACTTC
CSVVKGSGQYF
>TRBV5-4|-|-|TRBJ1-2
TGTGCCAGCAGGCCTGATATAATCAATGGCTACACCTTC
CASRPDIINGYTF
>TRBV12-3/TRBV12-4|many|TRBD2|TRBJ2-5
TGTGCCAGCCGGGGGGAAGAGACCCAGTACTTC
CASRGEETQYF
>TRBV4-2|few|TRBD2|TRBJ2-5
TGTGCCAGCAGCCAAATTCCGGGAGGACATGAGACCCAGTACTTC
CASSQIPGGHETQYF
>TRBV4-2|few|TRBD1|TRBJ1-5
TGTACCAGCAGCCAAGTCCCTACAGGAAATACAGGGGTAGCCTATAGTAATCAGCCCCAGCATTTT
CTSSQVPTGNTGVAYSNQPQHF
>TRBV11-2|-|TRBD1|TRBJ1-2
TGTGCCAGCATCTCCGGCAGGACAGGGGGCCTCTATGGCTACACCTTC
CASISGRTGGLYGYTF
>TRBV6-5|-|-|TRBJ2-3
TGTGCCAGTAGTTACTCCACCCGGGACTCCCTCCGAACCACAGATACGGAGTATTTT
CASSYSTRDSLRTTDTEYF
>TRBV6-6|-|-|TRBJ1-5
TGTGTCAGCAGTTACGACCAGGGTACTAATCAGCCCCAGCATTTT
CVSSYDQGTNQPQHF
>TRBV29-1|-|-|TRBJ1-1
TGCAGCGTCGCAGACTGGCTGAACATTGAAGCTTTCTTT
CSVADWLNIEAFF
>TRBV6-2/TRBV6-3|-|TRBD2|TRBJ2-7
TGTGCCAGCAGTTACGATCAAGCTAGCGGGATCGTAATTGGAGAGCAGTACTTC
CASSYDQASGIVIGEQYF
>TRBV10-3|-|-|TRBJ2-7
TGTACCATCACGGCAGTGGGAGACTCCTACGAGCAGTACTTC
CTITAVGDSYEQYF
>TRBV6-1|once|-|TRBJ2-7
TGTGCCAGCAGATACAGGATGGGCGCCGAGCAGTACTTC
CASRYRMGAEQYF
>TRBV20-1|-|-|TRBJ2-7
TGCAGTGCTTCTGTAGCGGAAGAAATGGTTGACGAGCAGTACTTC
CSASVAEEMVDEQYF
>TRBV4-1|-|TRBD2|TRBJ2-7
TGCGCCAGCAGTTCCCGACTAGCCTACGGGCAGTATTTC
CASSSRLAYGQYF
>TRBV11-2|-|-|TRBJ2-3
TGTGCCAGCAGCTCCATGGGGGGAGGAACTAGCACAAATACGCATTATTTT
CASSSMGGGTSTNTHYF
>TRBV28|-|-|TRBJ2-3
TGTGCCAGCAATTTAAGATTCCGACAGGGAGGGGCAGATACGCAGTATTTT
CASNLRFRQGGADTQYF
>TRBV29-1|-|TRBD1|TRBJ1-1
TGTAGCGTTGAGGGGGGACAGGACAACAATGAAGCTTTCTTT
CSVEGGQDNNEAFF
>TRBV20-1|-|-|TRBJ2-3
TGTAGTGCTCGTTGGGTGGCAAATACGCAGTATTTT
CSARWVANTQYF
>TRBV10-1|-|-|TRBJ1-1
TGCGCCAGCAGTCCTCAAGCGTCGAACACTGAAGCTTTCTTT
CASSPQASNTEAFF
>TRBV29-1|-|-|TRBJ2-1
TGCAGCGTTGTACTAATAGAGGGCGAGCGGTTCTTC
CSVVLIEGERFF
>TRBV15|-|-|TRBJ2-2
TGTGCCACCAGCAGAGAAGAGGGAGGTCTTACCGGGGAGCTGTTTTTT
CATSREEGGLTGELFF
>TRBV28|-|-|TRBJ2-3
TGTGTCAGCAGTTTAGTGTTCCCACGGCAAGATACGCAGTATTTT
CVSSLVFPRQDTQYF